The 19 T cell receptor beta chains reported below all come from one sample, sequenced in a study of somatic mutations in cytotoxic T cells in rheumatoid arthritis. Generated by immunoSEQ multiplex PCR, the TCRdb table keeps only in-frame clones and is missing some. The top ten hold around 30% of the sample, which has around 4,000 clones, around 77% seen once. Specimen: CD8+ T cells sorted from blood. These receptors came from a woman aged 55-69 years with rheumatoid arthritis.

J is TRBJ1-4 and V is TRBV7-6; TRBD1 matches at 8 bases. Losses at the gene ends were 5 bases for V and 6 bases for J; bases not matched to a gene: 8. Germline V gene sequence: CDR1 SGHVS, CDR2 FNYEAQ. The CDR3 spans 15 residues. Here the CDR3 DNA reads TGTGCCAGCAGCGACCGGACAGGGCGGGATGAAAAACTGTTTTTT. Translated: CASSDRTGRDEKLFF.

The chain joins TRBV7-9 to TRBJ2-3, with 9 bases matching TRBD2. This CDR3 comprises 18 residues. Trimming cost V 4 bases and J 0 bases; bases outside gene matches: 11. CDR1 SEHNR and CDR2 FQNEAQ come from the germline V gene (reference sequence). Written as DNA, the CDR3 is TGTGCCAGCAGCTACAATCGACTAGCGGCAACTAGCACAGATACGCAGTATTTT. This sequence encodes CASSYNRLAATSTDTQYF.

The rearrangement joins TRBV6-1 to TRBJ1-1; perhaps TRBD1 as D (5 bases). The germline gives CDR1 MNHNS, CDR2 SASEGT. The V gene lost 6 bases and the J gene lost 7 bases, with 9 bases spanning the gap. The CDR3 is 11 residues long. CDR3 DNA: TGTGCCAGCAGACAGGCCGGTGAAGCTTTCTTT. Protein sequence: CASRQAGEAFF.

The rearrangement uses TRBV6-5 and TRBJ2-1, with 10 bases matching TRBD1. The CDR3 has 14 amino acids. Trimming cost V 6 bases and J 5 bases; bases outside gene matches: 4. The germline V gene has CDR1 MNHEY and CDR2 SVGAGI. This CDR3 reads CASSRDRGNNEQFF. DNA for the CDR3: TGTGCCAGCAGCCGGGACAGGGGAAACAATGAGCAGTTCTTC.

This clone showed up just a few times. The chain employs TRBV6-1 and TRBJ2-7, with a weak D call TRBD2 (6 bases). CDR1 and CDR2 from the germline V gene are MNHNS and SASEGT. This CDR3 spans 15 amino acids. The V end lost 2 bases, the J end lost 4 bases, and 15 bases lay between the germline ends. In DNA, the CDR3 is TGTGCCAGCAGTGAATGGGGAGGCGGTTCTTACGAGCAGTACGTC. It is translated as CASSEWGGGSYEQYV.

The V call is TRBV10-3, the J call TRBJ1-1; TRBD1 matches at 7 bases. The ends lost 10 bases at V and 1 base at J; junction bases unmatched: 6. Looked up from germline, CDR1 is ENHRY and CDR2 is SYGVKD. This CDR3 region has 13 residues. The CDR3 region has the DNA TGTGCCACCCCCGGACAGGCGAACACTGAAGCTTTCTTT. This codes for CATPGQANTEAFF.

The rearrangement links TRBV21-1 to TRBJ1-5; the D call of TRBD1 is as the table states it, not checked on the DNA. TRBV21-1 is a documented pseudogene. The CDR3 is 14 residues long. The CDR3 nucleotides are TGTGCCAGCAGCAAAGACAGATTCAATCAGCCCCAGCATTTT. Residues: CASSKDRFNQPQHF.

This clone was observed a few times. Written as DNA, the CDR3 is TGTGCCAGCAGCTTAGAGTTACCCTGTGACACTGAAGCTTTCTTT. This gives the protein CASSLELPCDTEAFF. The V gene is TRBV21-1, the J gene TRBJ1-1. TRBV21-1 is reported as a pseudogene. This CDR3 is built from 15 residues.

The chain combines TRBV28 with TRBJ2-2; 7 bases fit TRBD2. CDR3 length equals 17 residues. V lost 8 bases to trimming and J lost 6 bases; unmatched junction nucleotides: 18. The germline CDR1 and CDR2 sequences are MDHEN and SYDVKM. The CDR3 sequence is CASGGGDRNTNPGELFF. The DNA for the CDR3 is TGTGCCAGCGGGGGGGGTGACAGAAATACTAACCCCGGGGAGCTGTTTTTT.

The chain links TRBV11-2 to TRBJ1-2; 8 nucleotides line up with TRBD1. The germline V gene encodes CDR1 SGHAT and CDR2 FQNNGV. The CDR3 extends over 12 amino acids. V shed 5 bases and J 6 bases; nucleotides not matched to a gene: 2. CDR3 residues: CASSRTGNGYTF. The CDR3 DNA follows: TGTGCCAGCAGCCGGACAGGGAATGGCTACACCTTC.

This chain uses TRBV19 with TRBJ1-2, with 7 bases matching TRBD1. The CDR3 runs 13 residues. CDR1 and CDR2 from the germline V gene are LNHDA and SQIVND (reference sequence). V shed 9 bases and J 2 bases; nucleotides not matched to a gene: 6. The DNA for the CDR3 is TGTGCCAGCACCGACAGGGTGAACTATGGCTACACCTTC. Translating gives CASTDRVNYGYTF.

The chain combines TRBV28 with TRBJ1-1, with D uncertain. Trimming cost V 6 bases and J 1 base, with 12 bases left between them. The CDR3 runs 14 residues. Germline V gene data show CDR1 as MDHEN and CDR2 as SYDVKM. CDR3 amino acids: CASSLGLKNTEAFF. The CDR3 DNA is TGTGCCAGCAGCCTCGGACTGAAGAACACTGAAGCTTTCTTT.

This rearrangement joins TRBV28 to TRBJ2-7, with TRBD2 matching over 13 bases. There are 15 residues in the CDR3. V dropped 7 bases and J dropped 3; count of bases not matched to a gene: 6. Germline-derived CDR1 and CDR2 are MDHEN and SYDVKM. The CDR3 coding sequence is TGTGCCAGCACCGCGGGACTAGCGGGGCTCTACGAGCAGTACTTC. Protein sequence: CASTAGLAGLYEQYF.

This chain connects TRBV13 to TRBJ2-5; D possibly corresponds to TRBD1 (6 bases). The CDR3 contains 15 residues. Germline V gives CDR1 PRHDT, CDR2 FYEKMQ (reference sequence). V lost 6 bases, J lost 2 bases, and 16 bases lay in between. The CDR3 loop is CASSLRRDNQETQYF. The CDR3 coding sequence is TGTGCCAGCAGTTTGCGCCGGGACAATCAAGAGACCCAGTACTTC.

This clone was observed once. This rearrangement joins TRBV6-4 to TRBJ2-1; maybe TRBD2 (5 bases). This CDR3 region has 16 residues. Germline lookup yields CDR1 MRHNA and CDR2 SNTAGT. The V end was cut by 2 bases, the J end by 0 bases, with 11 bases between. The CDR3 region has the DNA TGTGCCAGCAGTGACGGTCCGGCGGGCTCCTACAATGAGCAGTTCTTC. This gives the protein CASSDGPAGSYNEQFF.

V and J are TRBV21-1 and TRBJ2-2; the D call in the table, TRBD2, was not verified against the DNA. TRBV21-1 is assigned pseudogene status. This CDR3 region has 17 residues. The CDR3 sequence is CASTIICLLSATGELFF. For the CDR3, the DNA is TGTGCCAGCACTATCATATGTCTTCTGTCCGCCACCGGGGAGCTGTTTTTT.

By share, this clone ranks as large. The CDR3 nucleotides read TGTGCCACGGGACTCGGAAATCGAGATACGCAGTATTTT. This sequence encodes CATGLGNRDTQYF. The chain carries TRBV6-6 and TRBJ2-3; tentatively, D is TRBD2 (6 bases). V gave up 10 bases and J gave up 5 bases, with 16 bases separating them. Germline assignment: CDR1 MNHNY and CDR2 SVGAGI (reference sequence). The CDR3 length is 13 residues.

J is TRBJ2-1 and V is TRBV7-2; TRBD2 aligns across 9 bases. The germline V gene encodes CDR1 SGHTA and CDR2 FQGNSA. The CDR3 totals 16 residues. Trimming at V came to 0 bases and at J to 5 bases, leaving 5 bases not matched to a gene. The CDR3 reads CASSLAGGGANNEQFF. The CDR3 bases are TGTGCCAGCAGCTTAGCCGGCGGGGGGGCCAACAATGAGCAGTTCTTC.

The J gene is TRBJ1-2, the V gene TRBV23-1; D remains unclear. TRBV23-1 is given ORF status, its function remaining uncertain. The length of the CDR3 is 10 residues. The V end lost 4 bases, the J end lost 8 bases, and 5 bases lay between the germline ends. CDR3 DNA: TGCGCCAGCAGTCTCCAGGGCTACACCTTC. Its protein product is CASSLQGYTF.